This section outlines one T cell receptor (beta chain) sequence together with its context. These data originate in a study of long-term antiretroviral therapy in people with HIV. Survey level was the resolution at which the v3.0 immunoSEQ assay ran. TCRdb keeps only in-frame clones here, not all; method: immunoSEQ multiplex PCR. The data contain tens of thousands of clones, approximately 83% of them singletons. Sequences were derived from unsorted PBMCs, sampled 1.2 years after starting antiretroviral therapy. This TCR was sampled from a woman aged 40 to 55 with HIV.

The CDR3 protein is CASSEGAGGANVLTF. The CDR3 DNA is TGTGCCAGCAGTGAGGGGGCAGGTGGGGCCAACGTCCTGACTTTC. The chain links TRBV11-2 to TRBJ2-6; 7 nucleotides align to TRBD1. Germline loops: CDR1 SGHAT, CDR2 FQNNGV. After removal of 6 bases from V and 3 bases from J, the junction contained 5 bases not matched to a gene. The length of the CDR3 is 15 residues.